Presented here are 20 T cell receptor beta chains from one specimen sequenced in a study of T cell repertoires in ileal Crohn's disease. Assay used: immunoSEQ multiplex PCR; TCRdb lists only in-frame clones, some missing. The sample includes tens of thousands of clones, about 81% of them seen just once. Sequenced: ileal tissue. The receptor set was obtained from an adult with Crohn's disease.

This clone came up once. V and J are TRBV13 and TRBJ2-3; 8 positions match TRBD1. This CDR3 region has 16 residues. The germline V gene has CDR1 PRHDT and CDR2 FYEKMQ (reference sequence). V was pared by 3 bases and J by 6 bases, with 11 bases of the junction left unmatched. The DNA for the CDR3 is TGTGCCAGCAGCTTGATTACGCAGGGGGCAAGTGATACGCAGTATTTT. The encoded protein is CASSLITQGASDTQYF.

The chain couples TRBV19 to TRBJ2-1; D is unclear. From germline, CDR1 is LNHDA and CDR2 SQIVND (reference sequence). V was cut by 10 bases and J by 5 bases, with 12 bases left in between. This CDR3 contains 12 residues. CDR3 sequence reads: CATADRHNEQFF. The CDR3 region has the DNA TGTGCCACCGCGGATAGGCACAATGAGCAGTTCTTC.

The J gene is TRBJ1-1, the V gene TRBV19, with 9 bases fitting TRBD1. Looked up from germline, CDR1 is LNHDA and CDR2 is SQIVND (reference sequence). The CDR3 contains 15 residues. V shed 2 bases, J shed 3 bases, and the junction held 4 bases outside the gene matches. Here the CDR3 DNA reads TGTGCCAGTAGTATACGGACAGGGGCCCACACTGAAGCTTTCTTT. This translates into CASSIRTGAHTEAFF.

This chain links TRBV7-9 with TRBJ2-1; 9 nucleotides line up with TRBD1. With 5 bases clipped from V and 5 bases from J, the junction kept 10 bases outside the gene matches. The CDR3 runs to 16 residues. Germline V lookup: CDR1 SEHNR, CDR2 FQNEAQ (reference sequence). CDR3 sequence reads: CASSALRDREHNEQFF. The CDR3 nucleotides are TGTGCCAGCAGCGCTTTAAGGGACAGGGAACACAATGAGCAGTTCTTC.

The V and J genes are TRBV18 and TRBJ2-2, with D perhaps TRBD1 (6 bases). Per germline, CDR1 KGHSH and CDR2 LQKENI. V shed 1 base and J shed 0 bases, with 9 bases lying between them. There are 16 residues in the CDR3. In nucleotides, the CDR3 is TGTGCCAGCTCACCACGATGGGGGCCGAACACCGGGGAGCTGTTTTTT. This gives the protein CASSPRWGPNTGELFF.

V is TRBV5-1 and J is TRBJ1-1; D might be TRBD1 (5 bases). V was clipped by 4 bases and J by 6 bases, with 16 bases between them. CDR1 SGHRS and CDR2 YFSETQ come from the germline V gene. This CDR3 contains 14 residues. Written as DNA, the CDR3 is TGCGCCAGCAGCGTTGGGGACGCGGGGGCTGAAGCTTTCTTT. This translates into CASSVGDAGAEAFF.

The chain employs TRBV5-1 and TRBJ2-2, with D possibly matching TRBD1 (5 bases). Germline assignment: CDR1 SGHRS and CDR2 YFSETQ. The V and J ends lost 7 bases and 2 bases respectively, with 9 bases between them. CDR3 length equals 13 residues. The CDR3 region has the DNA TGCGCCAGCGCTGGGGCTAACACCGGGGAGCTGTTTTTT. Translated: CASAGANTGELFF.

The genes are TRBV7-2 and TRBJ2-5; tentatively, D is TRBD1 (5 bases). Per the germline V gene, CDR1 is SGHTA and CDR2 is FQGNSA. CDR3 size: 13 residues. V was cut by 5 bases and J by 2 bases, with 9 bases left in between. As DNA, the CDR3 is TGTGCCAGCAGCCCAGGGTCTCAAGAGACCCAGTACTTC. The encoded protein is CASSPGSQETQYF.

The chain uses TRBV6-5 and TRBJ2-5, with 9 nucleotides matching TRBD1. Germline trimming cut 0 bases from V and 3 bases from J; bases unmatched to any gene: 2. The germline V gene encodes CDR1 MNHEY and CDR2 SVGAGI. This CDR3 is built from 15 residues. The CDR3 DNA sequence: TGTGCCAGCAGTTACTCTGGGACAGGGAAAGAGACCCAGTACTTC. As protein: CASSYSGTGKETQYF.

CDR3 DNA: TGTGCCAGCAGCTTACCAGCCTACGAGCAGTACTTC. Its protein product is CASSLPAYEQYF. The chain is built from TRBV7-2 and TRBJ2-7; D gene uncertain. Trimming stripped 2 bases from V and 2 bases from J, with 4 bases between. Germline values: CDR1 SGHTA, CDR2 FQGNSA. CDR3 size: 12 residues.

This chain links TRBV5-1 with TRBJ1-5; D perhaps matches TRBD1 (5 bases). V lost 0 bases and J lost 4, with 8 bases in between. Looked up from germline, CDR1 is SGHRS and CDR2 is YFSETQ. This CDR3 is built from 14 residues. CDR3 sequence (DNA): TGCGCCAGCAGCTTGGGGGGGGTAAATCAGCCCCAGCATTTT. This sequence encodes CASSLGGVNQPQHF.

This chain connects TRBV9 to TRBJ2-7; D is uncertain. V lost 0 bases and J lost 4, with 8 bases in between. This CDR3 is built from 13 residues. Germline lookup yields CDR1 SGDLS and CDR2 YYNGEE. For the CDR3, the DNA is TGTGCCAGCAGCGTAGATCCAGTGTACGAGCAGTACTTC. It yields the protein CASSVDPVYEQYF.

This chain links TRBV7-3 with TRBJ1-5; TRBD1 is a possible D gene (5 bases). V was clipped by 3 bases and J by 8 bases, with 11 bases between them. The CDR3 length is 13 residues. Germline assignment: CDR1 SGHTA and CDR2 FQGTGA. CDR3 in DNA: TGTGCCAGCAGCTTGATTCTAGGGGAGCCCCAGCATTTT. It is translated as CASSLILGEPQHF.

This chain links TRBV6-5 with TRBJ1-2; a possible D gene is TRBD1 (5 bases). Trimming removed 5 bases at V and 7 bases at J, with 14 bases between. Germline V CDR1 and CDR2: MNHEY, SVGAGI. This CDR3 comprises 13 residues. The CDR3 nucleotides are TGTGCCAGCAGTGGAGGGGTATACCGTGGCTACACCTTC. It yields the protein CASSGGVYRGYTF.

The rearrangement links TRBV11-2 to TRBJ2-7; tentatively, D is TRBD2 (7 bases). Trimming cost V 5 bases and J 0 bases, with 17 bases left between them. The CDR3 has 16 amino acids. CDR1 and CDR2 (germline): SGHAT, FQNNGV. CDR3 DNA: TGTGCCAGCAGCCCAGGAAAAGGGGGGGTCTCCTACGAGCAGTACTTC. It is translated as CASSPGKGGVSYEQYF. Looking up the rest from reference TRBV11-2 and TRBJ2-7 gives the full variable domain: EAGVAQSPRYKIIEKRQSVAFWCNPISGHATLYWYQQILGQGPKLLIQFQNNGVVDDSQLPKDRFSAERLKGVDSTLKIQPAKLEDSAVYLCASSPGKGGVSYEQYFGPGTRLTVT.

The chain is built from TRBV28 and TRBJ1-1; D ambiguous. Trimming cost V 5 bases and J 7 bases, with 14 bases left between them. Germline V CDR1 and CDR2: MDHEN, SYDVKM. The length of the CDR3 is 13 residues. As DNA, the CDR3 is TGTGCCAGCAGTACCTCGGAGCCAAATGAAGCTTTCTTT. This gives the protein CASSTSEPNEAFF.

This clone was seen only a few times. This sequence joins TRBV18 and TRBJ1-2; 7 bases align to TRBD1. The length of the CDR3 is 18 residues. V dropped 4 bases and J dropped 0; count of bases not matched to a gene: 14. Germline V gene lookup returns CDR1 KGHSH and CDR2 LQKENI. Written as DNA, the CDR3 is TGTGCCAGCTCACACCGATCCGGGACAGAGGCCACTAACTATGGCTACACCTTC. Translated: CASSHRSGTEATNYGYTF. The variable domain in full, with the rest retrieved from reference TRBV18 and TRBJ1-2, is NAGVMQNPRHLVRRRGQEARLRCSPMKGHSHVYWYRQLPEEGLKFMVYLQKENIIDESGMPKERFSAEFPKEGPSILRIQQVVRGDSAAYFCASSHRSGTEATNYGYTFGSGTRLTVV.

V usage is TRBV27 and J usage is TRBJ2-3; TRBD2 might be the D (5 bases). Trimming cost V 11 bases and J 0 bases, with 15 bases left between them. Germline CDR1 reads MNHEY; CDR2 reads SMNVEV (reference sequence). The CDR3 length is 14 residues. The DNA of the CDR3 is TGTGCCGGATACGGGGAAACTAGCACAGATACGCAGTATTTT. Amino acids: CAGYGETSTDTQYF.

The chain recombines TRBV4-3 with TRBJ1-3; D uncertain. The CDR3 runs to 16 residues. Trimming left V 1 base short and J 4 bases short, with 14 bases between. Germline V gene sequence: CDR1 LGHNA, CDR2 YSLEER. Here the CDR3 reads CASSQGRRSTGNTIYF. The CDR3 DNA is TGCGCCAGCAGCCAAGGGCGGAGAAGTACCGGAAACACCATATATTTT.

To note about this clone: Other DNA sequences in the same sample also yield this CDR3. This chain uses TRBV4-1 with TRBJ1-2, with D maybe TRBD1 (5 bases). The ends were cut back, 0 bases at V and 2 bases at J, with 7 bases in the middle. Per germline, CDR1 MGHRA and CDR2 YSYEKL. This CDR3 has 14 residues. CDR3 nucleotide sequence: TGCGCCAGCAGCCAAGATACAGGAAACTATGGCTACACCTTC. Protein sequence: CASSQDTGNYGYTF.